These T cell receptor beta chains were read from a single sample in a study of naive and memory T cell subsets. TCRdb re-called the UMI-ligation and nested PCR reads through MiXCR, storing one row per CDR3 protein. The sample shows roughly 21,000 distinct CDR3 sequences, around 10% of them seen only once. Sequences were obtained from central memory CD8+ T cells from blood. These receptors were collected from a human donor in good health. Both conserved end residues are part of each CDR3. The order of the fields is D gene, V gene, clone size, J gene, CDR3 protein, CDR3 DNA. D genes are given only for firm matches. Some rows mark clone size as missing; the rest say once, few, many or name a class of expanded clone.

d_gene: TRBD1
v_gene: TRBV6-1
abundance: many
j_gene: TRBJ2-1
CDR3aa: CASSPGTGDNEQFF
CDR3nt: TGTGCCAGCAGTCCCGGGACAGGGGATAATGAGCAGTTCTTC

d_gene: NA
v_gene: TRBV28
abundance: NA
j_gene: TRBJ1-1
CDR3aa: CASSLERRDRNTEAFF
CDR3nt: TGTGCCAGCAGTTTAGAGAGACGTGACAGGAACACTGAAGCTTTCTTT

d_gene: TRBD2
v_gene: TRBV20-1
abundance: NA
j_gene: TRBJ2-7
CDR3aa: CSARAASGSYEQYF
CDR3nt: TGCAGTGCTAGAGCGGCTAGCGGCTCCTACGAGCAGTACTTC

d_gene: NA
v_gene: TRBV10-3
abundance: few
j_gene: TRBJ2-3
CDR3aa: CAISESFQGADTQYF
CDR3nt: TGTGCCATCAGTGAGTCGTTTCAAGGGGCAGATACGCAGTATTTT

d_gene: NA
v_gene: TRBV9
abundance: many
j_gene: TRBJ1-1
CDR3aa: CASSVASGGNTEAFF
CDR3nt: TGTGCCAGCAGCGTAGCCTCCGGGGGGAACACTGAAGCTTTCTTT

d_gene: NA
v_gene: TRBV10-3
abundance: few
j_gene: TRBJ2-3
CDR3aa: CAIRTDSTDTQYF
CDR3nt: TGTGCCATTCGGACAGACAGCACAGATACGCAGTATTTT

d_gene: TRBD1
v_gene: TRBV7-2
abundance: many
j_gene: TRBJ1-4
CDR3aa: CASSPNRGLGEKLFF
CDR3nt: TGTGCCAGCAGCCCCAACAGGGGGCTCGGGGAAAAACTGTTTTTT

d_gene: TRBD2
v_gene: TRBV7-9
abundance: many
j_gene: TRBJ2-3
CDR3aa: CASSPSSGGTSDTQYF
CDR3nt: TGTGCCAGCAGCCCCTCTAGCGGCGGGACGTCAGATACGCAGTATTTT

d_gene: NA
v_gene: TRBV12-3/TRBV12-4
abundance: NA
j_gene: TRBJ1-1
CDR3aa: CASSSGTEAFF
CDR3nt: TGTGCCAGCAGTTCCGGGACTGAAGCTTTCTTT

d_gene: NA
v_gene: TRBV24-1
abundance: few
j_gene: TRBJ1-2
CDR3aa: CATTDDSGYGYTF
CDR3nt: TGTGCCACCACCGACGACAGCGGCTATGGCTACACCTTC